The source of this T cell receptor (beta chain) is a study of response to subunit inactivated influenza vaccine. TCRdb redid the calling of the RT-PCR reads with MiXCR, one entry per CDR3 protein. The profile shows around 570,000 distinct CDR3 sequences, 11% of them singletons. These data also formed part of another study, on T cells expressing NK-cell markers. From that report: In generating TCR beta cDNA, 5'RACE template switching with UMIs was used. Cells sorted as CD3+CD56+NKG2C+, CD3+CD56+NKG2C- and CD3+CD56-NKG2C+ T cells supplied the TCR beta repertoires. In four donors, dominant clonotypes made up roughly 28.3-65% of CD3+CD56-NKG2C+ cells.

This receptor was identified in a man between 50 and 59 years old who received an inactivated influenza vaccine. The sample in question was PBMCs from blood, obtained on the day of vaccination.

CDR3 residues: CASSLRGSRDTGELFF. In nucleotides, the CDR3 is TGTGCCAGCAGCCTGAGGGGCTCCCGGGACACCGGGGAGCTGTTTTTT. The gene calls are TRBV3-1 and TRBJ2-2; D is possibly TRBD1 or TRBD2 (5 bases each). This CDR3 spans 16 amino acids. Trimming removed 4 bases from V and 3 bases from J, with 15 bases in between. The germline V gene has CDR1 LGHDT and CDR2 YNNKEL (reference sequence).